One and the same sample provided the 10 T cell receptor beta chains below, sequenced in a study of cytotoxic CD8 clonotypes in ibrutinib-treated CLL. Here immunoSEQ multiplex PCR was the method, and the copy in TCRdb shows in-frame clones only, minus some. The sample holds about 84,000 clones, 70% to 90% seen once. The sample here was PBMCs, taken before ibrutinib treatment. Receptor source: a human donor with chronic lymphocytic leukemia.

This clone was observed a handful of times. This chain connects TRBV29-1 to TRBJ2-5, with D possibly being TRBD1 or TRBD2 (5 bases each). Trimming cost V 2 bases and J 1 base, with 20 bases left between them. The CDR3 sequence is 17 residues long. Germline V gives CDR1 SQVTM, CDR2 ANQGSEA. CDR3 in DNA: TGCAGCGTTGAATTGGGCGGGCGGTCGGGGCGCCAAGAGACCCAGTACTTC. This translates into CSVELGGRSGRQETQYF.

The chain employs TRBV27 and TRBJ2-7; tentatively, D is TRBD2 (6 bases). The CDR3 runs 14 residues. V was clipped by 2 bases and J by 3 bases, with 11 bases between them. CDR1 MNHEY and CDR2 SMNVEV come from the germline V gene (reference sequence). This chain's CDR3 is CASSLTRGLYEQYF. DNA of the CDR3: TGTGCCAGCAGTTTAACGCGGGGCCTCTACGAGCAGTACTTC.

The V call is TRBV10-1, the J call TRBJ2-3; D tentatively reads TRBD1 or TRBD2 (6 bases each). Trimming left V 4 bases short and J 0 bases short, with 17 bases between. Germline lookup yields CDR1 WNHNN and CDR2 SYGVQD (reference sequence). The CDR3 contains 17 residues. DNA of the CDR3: TGCGCCAGCAGTGGGTTGGGGGCTAGCGTGAGCACAGATACGCAGTATTTT. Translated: CASSGLGASVSTDTQYF.

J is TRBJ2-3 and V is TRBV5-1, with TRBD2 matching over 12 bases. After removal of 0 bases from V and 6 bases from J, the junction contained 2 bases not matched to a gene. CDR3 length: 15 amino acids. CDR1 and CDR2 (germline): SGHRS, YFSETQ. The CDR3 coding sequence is TGCGCCAGCAGCTTGGGACTAGCGGGAGCGGATACGCAGTATTTT. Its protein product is CASSLGLAGADTQYF.

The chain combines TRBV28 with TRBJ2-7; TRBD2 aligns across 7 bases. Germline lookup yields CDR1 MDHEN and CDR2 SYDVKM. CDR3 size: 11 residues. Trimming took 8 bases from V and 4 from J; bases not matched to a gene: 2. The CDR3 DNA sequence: TGTGCCAGCCGCGGGAGTTACGAGCAGTACTTC. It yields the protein CASRGSYEQYF.

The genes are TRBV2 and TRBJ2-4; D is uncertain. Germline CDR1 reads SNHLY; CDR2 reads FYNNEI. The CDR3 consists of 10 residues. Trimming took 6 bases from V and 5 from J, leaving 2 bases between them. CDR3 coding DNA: TGTGCCAGCAGGCAAAACATTCAGTACTTC. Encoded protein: CASRQNIQYF.

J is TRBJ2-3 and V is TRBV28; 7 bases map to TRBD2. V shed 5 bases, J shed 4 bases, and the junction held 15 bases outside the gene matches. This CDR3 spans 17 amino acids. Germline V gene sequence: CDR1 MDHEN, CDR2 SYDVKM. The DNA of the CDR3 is TGTGCCAGCAGTCCCTCTGGGTTTGCGGGAGAGGCAGATACGCAGTATTTT. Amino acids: CASSPSGFAGEADTQYF.

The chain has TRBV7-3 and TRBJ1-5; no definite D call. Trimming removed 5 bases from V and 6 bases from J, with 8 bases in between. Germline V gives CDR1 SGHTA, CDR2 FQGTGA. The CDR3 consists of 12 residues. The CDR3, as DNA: TGTGCCAGCAGCCTGGTCGTTCAGCCCCAGCATTTT. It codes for CASSLVVQPQHF.

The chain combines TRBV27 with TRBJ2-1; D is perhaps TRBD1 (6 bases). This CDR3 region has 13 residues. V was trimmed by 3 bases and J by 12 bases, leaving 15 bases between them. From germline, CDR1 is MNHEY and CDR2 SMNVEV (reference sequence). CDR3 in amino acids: CASSLPDSLRQFF. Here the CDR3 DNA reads TGTGCCAGCAGTTTGCCGGACAGTTTGCGGCAGTTCTTC.

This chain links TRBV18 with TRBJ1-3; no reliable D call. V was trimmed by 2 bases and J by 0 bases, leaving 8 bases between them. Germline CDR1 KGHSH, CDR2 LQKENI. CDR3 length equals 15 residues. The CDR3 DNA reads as TGTGCCAGCTCACCATATCAGAGCTCTGGAAACACCATATATTTT. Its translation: CASSPYQSSGNTIYF.